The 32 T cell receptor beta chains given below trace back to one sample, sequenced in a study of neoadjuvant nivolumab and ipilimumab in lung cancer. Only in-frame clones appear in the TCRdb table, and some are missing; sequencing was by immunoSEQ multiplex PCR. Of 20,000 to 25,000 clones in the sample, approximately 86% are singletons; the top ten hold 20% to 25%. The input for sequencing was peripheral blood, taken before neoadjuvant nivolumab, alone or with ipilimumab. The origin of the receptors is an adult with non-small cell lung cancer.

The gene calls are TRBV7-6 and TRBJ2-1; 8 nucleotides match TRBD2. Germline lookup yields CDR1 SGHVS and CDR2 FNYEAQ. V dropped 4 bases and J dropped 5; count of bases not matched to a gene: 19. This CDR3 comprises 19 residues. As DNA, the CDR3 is TGTGCCAGCAGCTCCCCTAGGGGCGGGAGGATCCCTTTGGACAATGAGCAGTTCTTC. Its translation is CASSSPRGGRIPLDNEQFF.

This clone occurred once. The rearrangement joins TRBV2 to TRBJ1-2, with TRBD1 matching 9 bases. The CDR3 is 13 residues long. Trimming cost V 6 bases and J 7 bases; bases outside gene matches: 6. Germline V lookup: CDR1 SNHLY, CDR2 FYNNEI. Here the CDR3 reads CASRQTGGLGYTF. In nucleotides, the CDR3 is TGTGCCAGCAGGCAGACAGGGGGTCTTGGCTACACCTTC. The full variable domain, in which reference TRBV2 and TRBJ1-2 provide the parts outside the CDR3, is EPEVTQTPSHQVTQMGQEVILRCVPISNHLYFYWYRQILGQKVEFLVSFYNNEISEKSEIFDDQFSVERPDGSNFTLKIRSTKLEDSAMYFCASRQTGGLGYTFGSGTRLTVV.

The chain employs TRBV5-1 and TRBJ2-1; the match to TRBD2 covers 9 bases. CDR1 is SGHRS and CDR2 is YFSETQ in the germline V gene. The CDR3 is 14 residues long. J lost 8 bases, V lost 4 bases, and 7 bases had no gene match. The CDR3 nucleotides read TGCGCCAGCAGCATGGGAGTAGCGGGAGATGAGCAGTTCTTC. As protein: CASSMGVAGDEQFF.

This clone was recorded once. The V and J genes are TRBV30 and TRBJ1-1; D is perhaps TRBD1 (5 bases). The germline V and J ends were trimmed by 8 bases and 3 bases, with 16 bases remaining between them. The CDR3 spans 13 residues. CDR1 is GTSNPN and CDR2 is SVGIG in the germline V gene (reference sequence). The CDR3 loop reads CAHLVQGHTEAFF. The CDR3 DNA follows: TGTGCCCATTTAGTGCAGGGCCACACTGAAGCTTTCTTT. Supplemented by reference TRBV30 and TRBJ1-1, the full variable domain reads SQTIHQWPATLVQPVGSPLSLECTVEGTSNPNLYWYRQAAGRGLQLLFYSVGIGQISSEVPQNLSASRPQDRQFILSSKKLLLSDSGFYLCAHLVQGHTEAFFGQGTRLTVV.

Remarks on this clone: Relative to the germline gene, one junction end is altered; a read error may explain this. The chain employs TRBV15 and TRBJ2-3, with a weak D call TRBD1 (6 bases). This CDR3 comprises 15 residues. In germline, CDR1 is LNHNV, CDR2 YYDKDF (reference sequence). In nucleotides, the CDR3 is TGTGCCACCAGCCGCCCCGACAGGAGCATAGATACGCAGTATTTT. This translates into CATSRPDRSIDTQYF.

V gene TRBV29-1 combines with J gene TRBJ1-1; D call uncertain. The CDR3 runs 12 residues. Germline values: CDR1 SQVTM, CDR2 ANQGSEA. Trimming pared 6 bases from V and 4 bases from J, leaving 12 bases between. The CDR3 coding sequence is TGCAGCGTGGGTCGGGAAGGCACTGAAGCTTTCTTT. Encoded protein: CSVGREGTEAFF.

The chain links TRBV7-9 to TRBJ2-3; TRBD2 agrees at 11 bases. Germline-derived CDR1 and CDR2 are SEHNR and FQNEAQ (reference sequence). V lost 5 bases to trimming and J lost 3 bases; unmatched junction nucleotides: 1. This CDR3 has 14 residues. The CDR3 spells CASSRTSGTDTQYF. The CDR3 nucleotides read TGTGCCAGCAGCAGGACTAGCGGGACAGATACGCAGTATTTT.

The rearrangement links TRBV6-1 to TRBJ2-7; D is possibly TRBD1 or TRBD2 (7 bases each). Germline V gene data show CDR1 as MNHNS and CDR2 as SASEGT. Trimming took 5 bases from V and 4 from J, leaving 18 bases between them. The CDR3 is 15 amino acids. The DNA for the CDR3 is TGTGCCAGCAGTCCTCCGAGACAGGGAGGGTACGAGCAGTACTTC. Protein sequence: CASSPPRQGGYEQYF.

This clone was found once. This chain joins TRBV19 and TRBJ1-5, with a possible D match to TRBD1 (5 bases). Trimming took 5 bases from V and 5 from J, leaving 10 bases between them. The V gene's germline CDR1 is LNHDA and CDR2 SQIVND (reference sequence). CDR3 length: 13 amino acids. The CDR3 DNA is TGTGCCAGTAGTGAGGGGCGCTATCAGCCCCAGCATTTT. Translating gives CASSEGRYQPQHF.

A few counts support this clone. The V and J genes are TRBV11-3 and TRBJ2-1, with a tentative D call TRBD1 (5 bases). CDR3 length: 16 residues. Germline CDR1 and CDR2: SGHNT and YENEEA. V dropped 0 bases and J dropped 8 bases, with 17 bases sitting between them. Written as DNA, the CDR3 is TGTGCCAGCAGCTTAGATCGTAGGGGATTCATGCATGAGCAGTTCTTC. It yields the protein CASSLDRRGFMHEQFF.

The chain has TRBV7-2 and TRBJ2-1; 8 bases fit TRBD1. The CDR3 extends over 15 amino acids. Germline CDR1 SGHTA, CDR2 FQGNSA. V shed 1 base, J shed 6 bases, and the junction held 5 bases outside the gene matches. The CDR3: CASSLDYRGINEQFF. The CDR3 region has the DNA TGTGCCAGCAGCTTAGACTACAGGGGGATCAATGAGCAGTTCTTC.

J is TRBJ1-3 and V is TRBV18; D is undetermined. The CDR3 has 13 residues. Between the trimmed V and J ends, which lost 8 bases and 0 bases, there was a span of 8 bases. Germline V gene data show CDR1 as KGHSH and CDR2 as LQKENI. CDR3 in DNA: TGTGCCAGCGGACCTTTCTCTGGAAACACCATATATTTT. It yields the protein CASGPFSGNTIYF.

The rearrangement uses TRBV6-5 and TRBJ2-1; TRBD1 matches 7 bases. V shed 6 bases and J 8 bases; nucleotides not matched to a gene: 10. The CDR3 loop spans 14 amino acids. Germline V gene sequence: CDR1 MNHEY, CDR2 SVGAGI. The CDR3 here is CASSRQGLRDEQFF. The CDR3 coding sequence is TGTGCCAGCAGCCGACAGGGTTTGCGTGATGAGCAGTTCTTC.

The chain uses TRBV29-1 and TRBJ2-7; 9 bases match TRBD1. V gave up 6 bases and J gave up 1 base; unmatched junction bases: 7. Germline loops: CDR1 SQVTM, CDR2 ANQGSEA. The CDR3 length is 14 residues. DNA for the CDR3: TGCAGCGTCGGCGGGACAGGGCTTTCCTACGAGCAGTACTTC. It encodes CSVGGTGLSYEQYF.

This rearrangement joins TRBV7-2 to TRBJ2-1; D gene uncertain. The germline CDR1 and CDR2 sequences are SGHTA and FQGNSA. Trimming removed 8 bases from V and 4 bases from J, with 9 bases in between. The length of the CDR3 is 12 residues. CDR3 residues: CASAEYYNEQFF. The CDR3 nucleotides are TGTGCCAGCGCGGAATATTACAATGAGCAGTTCTTC.

CDR3 bases: TGCAGCGTTGGAGCGGGAAACAACCGACTCTCCTACAATGAGCAGTTCTTC. This gives the protein CSVGAGNNRLSYNEQFF. This sequence joins TRBV29-1 and TRBJ2-1; 7 nucleotides match TRBD2. The CDR3 runs to 17 residues. With V trimmed by 4 bases and J by 0 bases, 12 bases remained unmatched. CDR1 and CDR2 (germline): SQVTM, ANQGSEA.

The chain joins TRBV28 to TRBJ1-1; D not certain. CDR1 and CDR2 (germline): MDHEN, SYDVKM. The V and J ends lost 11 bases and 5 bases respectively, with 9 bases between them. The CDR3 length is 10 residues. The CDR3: CASVRTEAFF. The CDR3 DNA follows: TGTGCCTCTGTGAGGACTGAAGCTTTCTTT. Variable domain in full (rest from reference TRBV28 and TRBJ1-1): DVKVTQSSRYLVKRTGEKVFLECVQDMDHENMFWYRQDPGLGLRLIYFSYDVKMKEKGDIPEGYSVSREKKERFSLILESASTNQTSMYLCASVRTEAFFGQGTRLTVV.

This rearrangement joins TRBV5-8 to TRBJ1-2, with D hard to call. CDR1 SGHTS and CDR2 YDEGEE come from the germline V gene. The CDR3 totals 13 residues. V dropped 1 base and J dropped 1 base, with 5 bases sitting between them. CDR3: CASSLLNNYGYTF. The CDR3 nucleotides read TGTGCCAGCAGCTTGTTAAATAACTATGGCTACACCTTC.

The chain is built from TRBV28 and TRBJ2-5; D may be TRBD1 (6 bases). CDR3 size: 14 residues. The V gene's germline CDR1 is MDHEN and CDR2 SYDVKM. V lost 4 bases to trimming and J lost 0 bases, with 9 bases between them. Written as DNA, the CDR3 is TGTGCCAGCAGTTATGGACAGAACCAAGAGACCCAGTACTTC. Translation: CASSYGQNQETQYF.

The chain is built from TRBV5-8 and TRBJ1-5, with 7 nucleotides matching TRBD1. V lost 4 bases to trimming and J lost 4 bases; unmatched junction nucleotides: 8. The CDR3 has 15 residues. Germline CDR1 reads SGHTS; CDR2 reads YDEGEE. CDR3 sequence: CASSGGTARNQPQHF. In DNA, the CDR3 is TGTGCCAGCAGCGGTGGGACAGCCAGAAATCAGCCCCAGCATTTT.

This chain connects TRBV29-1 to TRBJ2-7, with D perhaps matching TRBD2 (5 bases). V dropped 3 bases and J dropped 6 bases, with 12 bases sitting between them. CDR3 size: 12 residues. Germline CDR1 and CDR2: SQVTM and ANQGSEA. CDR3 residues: CSVEATLVEQYF. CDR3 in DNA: TGCAGCGTTGAGGCCACACTAGTCGAGCAGTACTTC.

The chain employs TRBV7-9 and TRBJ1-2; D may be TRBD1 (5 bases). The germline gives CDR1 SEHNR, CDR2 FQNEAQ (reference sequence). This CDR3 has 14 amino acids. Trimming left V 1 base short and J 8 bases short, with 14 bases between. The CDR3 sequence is CASSLGGGEVGYTF. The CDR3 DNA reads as TGTGCCAGCAGCTTAGGAGGAGGGGAGGTCGGCTACACCTTC.

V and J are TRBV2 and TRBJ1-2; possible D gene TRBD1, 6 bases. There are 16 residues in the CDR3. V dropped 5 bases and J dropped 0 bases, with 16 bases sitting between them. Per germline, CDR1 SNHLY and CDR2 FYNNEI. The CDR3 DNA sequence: TGTGCCAGCAGTTCGGACAGATATCAGACTAACTATGGCTACACCTTC. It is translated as CASSSDRYQTNYGYTF.

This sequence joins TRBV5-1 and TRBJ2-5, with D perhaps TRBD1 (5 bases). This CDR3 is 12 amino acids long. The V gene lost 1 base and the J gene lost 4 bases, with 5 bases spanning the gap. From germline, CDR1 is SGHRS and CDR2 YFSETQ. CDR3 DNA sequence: TGCGCCAGCAGCTTGAGGGGAGAGACCCAGTACTTC. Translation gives CASSLRGETQYF.

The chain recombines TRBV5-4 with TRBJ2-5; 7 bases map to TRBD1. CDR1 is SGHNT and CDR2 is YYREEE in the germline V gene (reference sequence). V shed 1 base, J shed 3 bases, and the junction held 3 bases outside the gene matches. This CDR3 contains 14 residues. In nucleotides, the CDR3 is TGTGCCAGCAGCTTGACAGGGGCCAAAGAGACCCAGTACTTC. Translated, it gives CASSLTGAKETQYF.

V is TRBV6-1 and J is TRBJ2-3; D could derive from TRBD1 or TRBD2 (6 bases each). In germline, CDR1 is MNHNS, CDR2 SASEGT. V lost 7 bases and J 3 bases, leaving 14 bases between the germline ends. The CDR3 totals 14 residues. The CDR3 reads CASNKGGHTDTQYF. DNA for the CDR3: TGTGCCAGCAACAAGGGGGGACATACAGATACGCAGTATTTT.

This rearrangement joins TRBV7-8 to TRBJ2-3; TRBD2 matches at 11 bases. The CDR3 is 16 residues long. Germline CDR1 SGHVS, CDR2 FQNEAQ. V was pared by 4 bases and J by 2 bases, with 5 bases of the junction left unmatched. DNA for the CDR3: TGTGCCAGCAGCTCTAGACTAGCGGGGTTCACAGATACGCAGTATTTT. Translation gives CASSSRLAGFTDTQYF.

CDR3 in amino acids: CASSETIGQGQETQYF. In DNA, the CDR3 is TGTGCCAGCAGTGAAACCATAGGACAGGGGCAAGAGACCCAGTACTTC. This chain links TRBV25-1 with TRBJ2-5, with 9 nucleotides matching TRBD1. With 2 bases clipped from V and 2 bases from J, the junction kept 6 bases outside the gene matches. CDR1 and CDR2 (germline): MGHDK, SYGVNS. The CDR3 runs to 16 residues.

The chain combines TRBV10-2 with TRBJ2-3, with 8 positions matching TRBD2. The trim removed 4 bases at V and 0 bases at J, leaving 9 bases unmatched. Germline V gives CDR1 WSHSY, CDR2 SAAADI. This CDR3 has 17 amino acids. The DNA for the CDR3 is TGCGCCAGCAGTGCTGACCTAGCGGGTGGTAGCACAGATACGCAGTATTTT. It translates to CASSADLAGGSTDTQYF.

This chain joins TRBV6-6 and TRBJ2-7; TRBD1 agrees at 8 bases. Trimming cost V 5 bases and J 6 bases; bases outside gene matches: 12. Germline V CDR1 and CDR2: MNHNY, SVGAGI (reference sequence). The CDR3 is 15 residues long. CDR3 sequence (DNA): TGTGCCAGCAGTCCCCAGGGGGCGGGACTCGCCGAGCAGTACTTC. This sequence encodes CASSPQGAGLAEQYF.

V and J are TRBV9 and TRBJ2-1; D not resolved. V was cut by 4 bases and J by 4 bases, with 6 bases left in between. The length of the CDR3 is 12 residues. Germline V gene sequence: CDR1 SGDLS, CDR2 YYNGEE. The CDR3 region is CASSSAYNEQFF. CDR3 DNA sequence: TGTGCCAGCAGCTCTGCTTACAATGAGCAGTTCTTC.

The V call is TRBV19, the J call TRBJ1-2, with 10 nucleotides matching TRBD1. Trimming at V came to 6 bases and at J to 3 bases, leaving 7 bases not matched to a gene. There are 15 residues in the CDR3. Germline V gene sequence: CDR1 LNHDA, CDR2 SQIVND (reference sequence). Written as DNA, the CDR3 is TGTGCCAGTAGGACCGGGACAGGGGTATACTATGGCTACACCTTC. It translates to CASRTGTGVYYGYTF. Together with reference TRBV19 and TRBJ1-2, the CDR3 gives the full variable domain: DGGITQSPKYLFRKEGQNVTLSCEQNLNHDAMYWYRQDPGQGLRLIYYSQIVNDFQKGDIAEGYSVSREKKESFPLTVTSAQKNPTAFYLCASRTGTGVYYGYTFGSGTRLTVV.